This TCR beta chain was obtained from a study of blood T cells in healthy people across ages. Notes on the study in general: Samples with more naive T cells showed higher observed beta diversity.

This clonotype has just a few counts. What it binds is unknown. PCR was performed a second time for about 6 to 12 cycles using a sample-barcoded 5' primer and a J-beta primer mix. All samples gave at least 2.5 million CDR3-containing paired-end reads. TCRdb processed the 5' RACE reads anew with MiXCR; each CDR3 protein has one entry. In the table there are about 640,000 distinct CDR3 sequences, roughly 53% of which are singletons. Drawn from each donor were about 9 milliliters of peripheral blood. This CDR3 spans 14 amino acids. Germline trimming cut 6 bases from V and 5 bases from J; bases unmatched to any gene: 7. CDR1 and CDR2 (germline): MDHEN, SYDVKM.

This sequence was found in a man aged 60 to 75 in good health. This chain connects TRBV28 to TRBJ2-5; 9 nucleotides agree with TRBD1. Source material: blood. The CDR3 nucleotides are TGTGCCAGCAGCAGGACAGGGGCCGTCGAGACCCAGTACTTC. Residues: CASSRTGAVETQYF.